Listed below are T cell receptor beta chains from one sample, sequenced in a study of T cells in Graves' hyperthyroidism and ophthalmopathy. TCRdb called the multiplex PCR reads again in MiXCR, with one record for every CDR3 protein. In the table there are some 490,000 distinct CDR3 sequences, 20% to 25% of which are singletons. The sequencing input was blood. These receptors were collected from a woman between 70 and 85 years old with Graves' ophthalmopathy. Both conserved end residues are part of each CDR3. The D gene is left open where the match is weak. A clone size is listed for some rows: how often the clone was seen (once, few, many), or a class if it is expanded.

>TRBV3-1|.|.|TRBJ2-3
CASSQLSSLRNTDTQYF
TGTGCCAGCAGCCAGTTATCTAGCTTGCGGAACACAGATACGCAGTATTTT
>TRBV24-1|TRBD1|many|TRBJ1-2
CATSAQDRGVYGYTF
TGTGCCACCAGTGCCCAGGACAGGGGTGTATATGGCTACACCTTC
>TRBV6-1|TRBD1|many|TRBJ1-2
CASSAYRGGTNYGYTF
TGTGCCAGCAGTGCCTACAGGGGCGGGACGAACTATGGCTACACCTTC
>TRBV30|.|many|TRBJ1-1
CAWSIAKNTEAFF
TGTGCCTGGAGCATCGCTAAGAACACTGAAGCTTTCTTT
>TRBV5-1|.|few|TRBJ1-1
CASRPGTNTEAFF
TGCGCCAGCAGGCCAGGAACGAACACTGAAGCTTTCTTT
>TRBV28|TRBD1|many|TRBJ2-7
CASSYRDRVSEQYF
TGTGCCAGCAGTTACCGGGACAGGGTGTCCGAGCAGTACTTC
>TRBV5-1|.|.|TRBJ2-2
CASSKGQNTGELFF
TGCGCCAGCAGCAAGGGACAGAACACCGGGGAGCTGTTTTTT
>TRBV7-6|.|.|TRBJ2-2
CASSLLVGDNTGELFF
TGTGCCAGCAGCTTACTAGTGGGGGACAACACCGGGGAGCTGTTTTTT
>TRBV28|TRBD2|.|TRBJ2-3
CASTRTSGRASPDTQYF
TGTGCCAGCACCCGGACTAGCGGGAGGGCCTCGCCAGATACGCAGTATTTT
>TRBV10-1|TRBD2|.|TRBJ2-7
CASSSGLKAYEQYF
TGCGCCAGCAGTTCGGGACTAAAGGCCTACGAGCAGTACTTC
>TRBV7-2|TRBD1|many|TRBJ2-5
CASSADRDQTQYF
TGTGCCAGCAGCGCGGACAGGGATCAGACCCAGTACTTC
>TRBV5-1|.|.|TRBJ2-1
CASSLTQTLQGQFF
TGCGCCAGCAGCTTAACCCAGACCCTACAGGGGCAGTTCTTC
>TRBV6-1|.|many|TRBJ1-1
CASTAARNTEAFF
TGTGCCAGCACGGCAGCAAGGAACACTGAAGCTTTCTTT
>TRBV28|.|many|TRBJ1-4
CASTPSPVRDTFGEKLFF
TGTGCCAGTACACCCTCTCCTGTCCGGGACACGTTTGGTGAAAAACTGTTTTTT
>TRBV20-1|.|few|TRBJ1-2
CSARSGNYGYTF
TGCAGTGCTAGATCGGGGAACTATGGCTACACCTTC
>TRBV6-2/TRBV6-3|TRBD1|many|TRBJ2-3
CASGKTGGTDTQYF
TGTGCCAGCGGCAAGACAGGGGGCACAGATACGCAGTATTTT
>TRBV4-1|TRBD2|.|TRBJ2-3
CASSLSGRATRDTQYF
TGCGCCAGCAGCCTTAGCGGGAGGGCCACGAGAGATACGCAGTATTTT
>TRBV6-5|.|few|TRBJ1-4
CASSYAGATNEKLFF
TGTGCCAGCAGTTACGCAGGGGCAACTAATGAAAAACTGTTTTTT
>TRBV19|.|few|TRBJ1-1
CASSIASGAGAEAFF
TGTGCCAGTAGTATAGCGTCAGGGGCGGGCGCTGAAGCTTTCTTT
>TRBV7-2|TRBD2|.|TRBJ2-7
CASSSSGTKDEQYF
TGTGCCAGCAGCTCGTCGGGGACTAAAGACGAGCAGTACTTC
>TRBV20-1|.|few|TRBJ2-3
CSARWGPGWDTQYF
TGCAGTGCTAGATGGGGACCCGGGTGGGATACGCAGTATTTT
>TRBV7-2|.|few|TRBJ1-2
CASSLGASYGYTF
TGTGCCAGCAGCTTAGGCGCGTCCTATGGCTACACCTTC